This is a list of T cell receptor beta chains from one sample in a study of blood T cell repertoires in COVID-19. The protocol was immunoSEQ multiplex PCR, while the TCRdb copy is restricted to in-frame clones and leaves out a portion. Of 140,000 or so clones in the sample, over 70% are singletons; the top ten hold approximately 3.6%. The sample taken for sequencing was peripheral blood. The receptors come from a man in his 70s who had recovered from COVID-19. The CDR3 runs from the conserved cysteine through the conserved F or W. A D gene is named only where the DNA matches it firmly. Clone size is shown for a subset of rows, as once, few, many or a class of expanded clone.

D	V	length	size	J	DNA	CDR3
TRBD1	TRBV18	15	few	TRBJ2-3	TGTGCCAGCTCAGCGTACAGGGGGTCGACAGATACGCAGTATTTT	CASSAYRGSTDTQYF
TRBD2	TRBV3-1/TRBV3-2	15	few	TRBJ2-5	TGTGCCAGCAGCTACGGGACTAGCGGTAAAGAGACCCAGTACTTC	CASSYGTSGKETQYF
NA	TRBV4-3	16	NA	TRBJ2-7	TGCGCCAGCAGCCAAGATAGGACTCGGGGATCCTACGAGCAGTACTTC	CASSQDRTRGSYEQYF
TRBD1	TRBV5-1	13	NA	TRBJ2-3	TGCGCCAGCAGTGTGACAGGGACAGATACGCAGTATTTT	CASSVTGTDTQYF
TRBD1	TRBV19	14	NA	TRBJ1-1	TGTGCCAGTAGAAGGGGGCCGTTAATTGCTGAAGCTTTCTTT	CASRRGPLIAEAFF
NA	TRBV29-1	14	NA	TRBJ2-1	TGCAGCGGGGGGGGCGCTAGCGGTAGCGATGAGCAGTTCTTC	CSGGGASGSDEQFF
NA	TRBV10-3	11	once	TRBJ2-7	TGTGCCATCAGTGACCCATACGAGCAGTACTTC	CAISDPYEQYF
NA	TRBV27	13	NA	TRBJ1-5	TGTGCCAGCCGAGCGGGGAGAGTTCAGCCCCAGCATTTT	CASRAGRVQPQHF
NA	TRBV18	14	NA	TRBJ1-1	TGTGCCAGCTCCCCCGTCTCGAGGGACACTGAAGCTTTCTTT	CASSPVSRDTEAFF
NA	TRBV11-2	14	NA	TRBJ2-7	TGTGCCAGCAGCTCAGGCCAGGGTTTCGGTAGAAAGTACTTC	CASSSGQGFGRKYF
NA	TRBV7-9	15	NA	TRBJ1-1	TGTGCCAGCAGCTTAGTGAGTGGCGGCCAACCTGAAGCTTTCTTT	CASSLVSGGQPEAFF
NA	TRBV9	14	NA	TRBJ2-5	TGTGCCAGCAGCCAAAGGGAGGGGGGAGAGACCCAGTACTTC	CASSQREGGETQYF
NA	TRBV4-3	14	NA	TRBJ2-3	TGCGCCAGCAGCCAGAGTACTAGCTCAGATACGCAGTATTTT	CASSQSTSSDTQYF
NA	TRBV7-9	13	NA	TRBJ2-3	TGTGCCAGCAGCCCAATTAGCACAGATACGCAGTATTTT	CASSPISTDTQYF
TRBD2	TRBV5-6	15	NA	TRBJ2-1	TGTGCCAGCAGCTTTGGGGGAGGGTCGTACAATGAGCAGTTCTTC	CASSFGGGSYNEQFF
NA	TRBV12-3/TRBV12-4	13	NA	TRBJ2-4	TGTGCCAGCAGGGAGGGGCTCTCGGACATTCAGTACTTC	CASREGLSDIQYF
NA	TRBV5-6	15	NA	TRBJ1-4	TGTGCCAGCAGCCCAACAGGGAGGGCCAATGAAAAACTGTTTTTT	CASSPTGRANEKLFF
TRBD1	TRBV4-1	15	NA	TRBJ1-4	TGCGCCAGCAGCCAAGAGGGGACAGGGGCTGAAAAACTGTTTTTT	CASSQEGTGAEKLFF
TRBD2	TRBV5-1	14	NA	TRBJ2-7	TGCGCCAGCAGCCAGGGACTAGCTGAGGCCGAGCAGTACTTC	CASSQGLAEAEQYF
TRBD2	TRBV5-8	16	NA	TRBJ2-5	TGTGCCAGCAGCTTGCCGGCGGGAGGGTCGCAAGAGACCCAGTACTTC	CASSLPAGGSQETQYF
TRBD2	TRBV9	18	once	TRBJ2-1	TGTGCCAGCAGCGTAGCTCCTAGCGGGAGGAGGGGTGCGGTTGAGCAGTTCTTC	CASSVAPSGRRGAVEQFF
NA	TRBV19	9	once	TRBJ2-6	TGTGCCAGTAACCCATGGACAGTTTTC	CASNPWTVF
NA	TRBV6-2/TRBV6-3	13	once	TRBJ2-7	TGTGCCAGCAGTTACCCCCCTAACTACGAGCAGTACTTC	CASSYPPNYEQYF
TRBD2	TRBV5-4	13	NA	TRBJ2-1	TGTGCCAGCGGAGGGACTAGAAACAATGAGCAGTTCTTC	CASGGTRNNEQFF
NA	TRBV7-9	13	NA	TRBJ2-5	TGTGCCAGCAGCCGACAGCCCCAAGAGACCCAGTACTTC	CASSRQPQETQYF
TRBD1	TRBV11-2	15	NA	TRBJ1-4	TGTGCCAGCAGCGGGTGGGGACAGGGCGAAGAAAAACTGTTTTTT	CASSGWGQGEEKLFF
TRBD2	TRBV3-1/TRBV3-2	15	NA	TRBJ2-7	TGTGCCAGCAGCCAAGATCCGGCTAGCGGATGGGAGCAGTACTTC	CASSQDPASGWEQYF
TRBD1	TRBV4-1	14	NA	TRBJ1-1	TGCGCCAGCAGCCAGACAGGGGGGGACACTGAAGCTTTCTTT	CASSQTGGDTEAFF
NA	TRBV27	12	NA	TRBJ2-1	TGTGCCAGCAGTTTATGGGGCTATGAGCAGTTCTTC	CASSLWGYEQFF
NA	TRBV6-5	13	NA	TRBJ1-1	TGTGCCAGCACTGGCAGTGTGAACACTGAAGCTTTCTTT	CASTGSVNTEAFF
NA	TRBV7-2	16	NA	TRBJ2-7	TGTGCCAGCAGCCCCAGCGTCTGGGGGCGAAGCTACGAGCAGTACTTC	CASSPSVWGRSYEQYF
TRBD1	TRBV10-1	16	NA	TRBJ1-3	TGCGCCAGCAGTGACCTCGGGACAGGGTCTGGAAACACCATATATTTT	CASSDLGTGSGNTIYF
TRBD2	TRBV4-1	14	NA	TRBJ2-7	TGCGCCAGCAGCCTTCTGGCGGGAGATAGCGAGCAGTACTTC	CASSLLAGDSEQYF
TRBD1	TRBV4-3	14	NA	TRBJ1-2	TGCGCCAGCAGCCAGCTGACAGGGAACTATGGCTACACCTTC	CASSQLTGNYGYTF
NA	TRBV5-1	14	NA	TRBJ2-1	TGCGCCAGCAGCATGTCAGGGAATTACAATGAGCAGTTCTTC	CASSMSGNYNEQFF
NA	TRBV6-5	13	NA	TRBJ2-5	TGTGCCAGCAGAAGGGACACGGCGGAGACCCAGTACTTC	CASRRDTAETQYF
NA	TRBV7-9	13	NA	TRBJ2-1	TGTGCCAGCAGCTTCAGAAATGACAATGAGCAGTTCTTC	CASSFRNDNEQFF
NA	TRBV6-1	14	once	TRBJ1-2	TGTGCCAGCAGTGAAGGCAGGGCTAACTATGGCTACACCTTC	CASSEGRANYGYTF
TRBD1	TRBV9	14	NA	TRBJ1-4	TGTGCCAGCAGCTCAGGGGGCGCGGATGAAAAACTGTTTTTT	CASSSGGADEKLFF
NA	TRBV6-5	13	few	TRBJ1-2	TGTGCCAGCAGTTACGACGGGATGGGCGGCTACACCTTC	CASSYDGMGGYTF
NA	TRBV7-9	14	few	TRBJ2-5	TGTGCCAGCAGCGAACCCGCCCTAGAAGAGACCCAGTACTTC	CASSEPALEETQYF
TRBD2	TRBV12-5	15	NA	TRBJ2-3	TGTGCTAGTGGCCGACTAGCGGTTAGCACAGATACGCAGTATTTT	CASGRLAVSTDTQYF